Listed here is a single TCR beta chain. The germline V gene encodes CDR1 MNHEY and CDR2 SVGEGT. With V trimmed by 5 bases and J by 2 bases, 20 bases remained unmatched. The length of the CDR3 is 21 residues. This specimen comes from a study of T-cell reconstitution after alpha-beta-depleted transplantation in children. Unique molecular identifiers tagged the TCRbeta library. TCRdb reprocessed the PCR reads with MiXCR, giving one entry per CDR3 protein. Seen here are some 260,000 distinct CDR3 sequences, 20% to 30% observed once, and the top ten hold about 4.8%. This chain connects TRBV6-2 or TRBV6-3 to TRBJ2-3, with 12 positions matching TRBD2. The sample consisted of PBMCs, mostly from graft donor cells, taken 360 days after TCRalphabeta/CD19-depleted stem cell transplant. The sequence came from a female patient aged 2-10 years who had a stem cell transplant for congenital amegakaryocytic thrombocytopenia, so the T cells may come from the graft donor. The CDR3 DNA follows: TGTGCCAGCAGTCCCCTGTTCCCTGGACTAGCGGGGTGGGGGCCCACAGATACGCAGTATTTT. Translated, it gives CASSPLFPGLAGWGPTDTQYF.